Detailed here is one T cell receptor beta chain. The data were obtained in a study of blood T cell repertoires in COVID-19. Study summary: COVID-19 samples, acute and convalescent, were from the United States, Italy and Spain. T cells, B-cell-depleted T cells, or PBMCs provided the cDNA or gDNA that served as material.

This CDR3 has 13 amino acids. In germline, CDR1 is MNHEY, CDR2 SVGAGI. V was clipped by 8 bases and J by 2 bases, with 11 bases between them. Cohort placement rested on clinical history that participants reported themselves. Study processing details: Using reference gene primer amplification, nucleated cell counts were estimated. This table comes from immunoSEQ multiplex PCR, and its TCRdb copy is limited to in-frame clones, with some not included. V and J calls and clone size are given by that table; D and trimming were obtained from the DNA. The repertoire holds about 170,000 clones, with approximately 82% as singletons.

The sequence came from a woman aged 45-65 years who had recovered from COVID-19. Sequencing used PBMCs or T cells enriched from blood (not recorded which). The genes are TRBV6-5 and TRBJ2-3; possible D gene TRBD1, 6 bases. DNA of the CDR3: TGTGCCAGCCGAGGACAGCTCACAGATACGCAGTATTTT. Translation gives CASRGQLTDTQYF.